These T cell receptor beta chains were read from a single sample in a study of T cells in Graves' hyperthyroidism and ophthalmopathy. TCRdb independently ran MiXCR on the multiplex PCR reads; one entry per CDR3 protein. The sample lists approximately 590,000 distinct CDR3 sequences; approximately 14% were seen once. Sequenced sample: blood. The receptor set was obtained from a woman younger than 45 with Graves' hyperthyroidism. CDR3s include the opening cysteine and the closing phenylalanine or tryptophan. D genes are given only for firm matches. The size of a clone is reported for some rows only, either as once, few or many, or as a class for expanded clones.

TRBV20-1	many	TRBJ2-1	NA	TGCAGTTGCCTCGGGAGCTCCTACAATGAGCAGTTCTTC	CSCLGSSYNEQFF
TRBV19	few	TRBJ2-5	NA	TGTGCCAGTAGTGCACAGGGATTGGAGACCCAGTACTTC	CASSAQGLETQYF
TRBV4-1	NA	TRBJ2-7	TRBD1	TGCGCCAGCAGCCAAGATTCGACAGGGGTTTACGAGCAGTACTTC	CASSQDSTGVYEQYF
TRBV18	many	TRBJ2-3	NA	TGTGCCAGCTCACCACCCTCAGCCTCCACAGATACGCAGTATTTT	CASSPPSASTDTQYF
TRBV6-1	many	TRBJ1-6	NA	TGTGCCAGCAGCCCAGGGGCCGCAGATAATTCACCCCTCCACTTT	CASSPGAADNSPLHF
TRBV6-5	NA	TRBJ1-1	NA	TGTGCCAGCAGTTCGACCCGACAGGAAGCTTTCTTT	CASSSTRQEAFF
TRBV12-3/TRBV12-4	many	TRBJ1-1	NA	TGTGCCAGCAGACCACAGGGACCTGAAGCTTTCTTT	CASRPQGPEAFF
TRBV6-1	few	TRBJ2-7	TRBD1	TGTGCCAGCAGTGCCGCAGGGGGCATCTACGAGCAGTACTTC	CASSAAGGIYEQYF
TRBV7-9	NA	TRBJ2-5	NA	TGTGCGGGGGCCAGTGACTTGACGCAAGAGACCCAGTACTTC	CAGASDLTQETQYF
TRBV9	NA	TRBJ2-2	TRBD1	TGTGCCAGCGGGACAGGGTATGGCGGGGAGCTGTTTTTT	CASGTGYGGELFF
TRBV30	many	TRBJ2-1	NA	TGTGCCTGGAGTGGGGGACCAGTCTACAATGAGCAGTTCTTC	CAWSGGPVYNEQFF
TRBV12-3/TRBV12-4	many	TRBJ2-3	TRBD2	TGTGCCAGCGGGGGGGGTTATACGCAGTATTTT	CASGGGYTQYF
TRBV6-1	many	TRBJ2-7	TRBD1	TGTGCCAGCAGTGCCACCGGGACAGGGAACTACGAGCAGTACTTC	CASSATGTGNYEQYF
TRBV12-3/TRBV12-4	many	TRBJ2-7	TRBD2	TGTGCCAGCAGCGACCATCTAGCGGGAGGAGGCGACGAGCAGTACTTC	CASSDHLAGGGDEQYF
TRBV5-1	many	TRBJ2-7	NA	TGCGCCAGCAGCTTATCACCCGACCTCGCTTACGAGCAGTACTTC	CASSLSPDLAYEQYF
TRBV11-2	few	TRBJ2-2	NA	TGTGCCAGCAGCTTAGTAGGAACAGGCTCCCCTGGAATTTATTCAAAACTTAACACCGGGGAGCTGTTTTTT	CASSLVGTGSPGIYSKLNTGELFF
TRBV9	NA	TRBJ2-6	TRBD2	TGTGCCAGCAGCGTACACGGGGGGTCTGGGGCCAACGTCCTGACTTTC	CASSVHGGSGANVLTF
TRBV5-1	NA	TRBJ2-3	TRBD1	TGCGCCAGCAGCATGACCGCCGGGACAGAGAGCACAGATACGCAGTATTTT	CASSMTAGTESTDTQYF
TRBV2	many	TRBJ2-7	NA	TGTGCCAGTTTTGGGAACTACGAGCAGTACTTC	CASFGNYEQYF
TRBV20-1	many	TRBJ2-7	NA	TGCAGTGCCTGGTCCTTTAGGGGCGACGAGCAGTACTTC	CSAWSFRGDEQYF
TRBV6-2/TRBV6-3	NA	TRBJ1-1	NA	TGTGCCAGCAGTTACATCGGGCACACTGAAGCTTTCTTT	CASSYIGHTEAFF
TRBV28	many	TRBJ2-5	NA	TGTGCCAGTCGCTCCTTTACCTCGCAAGAGACCCAGTACTTC	CASRSFTSQETQYF
TRBV6-2/TRBV6-3	many	TRBJ2-3	NA	TGTGCCAGCAGTTACCGGGTTGGGGCCTCCGGCGATACGCAGTATTTT	CASSYRVGASGDTQYF
TRBV7-2	many	TRBJ2-7	NA	TGTGCCAGCAGGTCCGGGGACGAGCAGTACTTC	CASRSGDEQYF
TRBV12-3/TRBV12-4	many	TRBJ2-5	TRBD2	TGTGCCAGCGGGACTAGCGTGACCCAAGAGACCCAGTACTTC	CASGTSVTQETQYF
TRBV29-1	few	TRBJ2-7	NA	TGCAGCGCCCAAAGCTCCTACGAGCAGTACTTC	CSAQSSYEQYF
TRBV6-2/TRBV6-3	many	TRBJ2-7	TRBD2	TGTGCCAGCAGCGCCCCTCGGACTAGCAGTAACGAGCAGTACTTC	CASSAPRTSSNEQYF
TRBV6-5	NA	TRBJ1-2	NA	TGTGCCAGCAGTTACAGGGAATCGGGCGATGGCTACACCTTC	CASSYRESGDGYTF
TRBV12-3/TRBV12-4	few	TRBJ2-1	NA	TGTGCCAGCAGTTCCCAGACTAGGCCCCCCTACGAGCAGTTCTTC	CASSSQTRPPYEQFF
TRBV18	many	TRBJ2-7	NA	TGTGCCAGCTCACCGCCGACAGGAACCGGGGAGCAGTACTTC	CASSPPTGTGEQYF
TRBV7-9	NA	TRBJ2-2	NA	TGTGCCAGCAGCTCCGGGGAGCTGTTTTTT	CASSSGELFF
TRBV29-1	many	TRBJ2-3	NA	TGCAGCGTTTGGGCGACAGGCACAGATACGCAGTATTTT	CSVWATGTDTQYF
TRBV6-5	NA	TRBJ2-1	TRBD2	TGTGCCAGCAGTTACTCGGAACTAGCGGGAGTCCGGAGCTCCTACAATGAGCAGTTCTTC	CASSYSELAGVRSSYNEQFF
TRBV11-2	many	TRBJ2-7	NA	TGTGCCAGCAGCATAAACACCTACGAGCAGTACTTC	CASSINTYEQYF
TRBV12-3/TRBV12-4	many	TRBJ2-5	NA	TGTGCCAGCAGTTTAGCGTGGCAGAGCGAGACCCAGTACTTC	CASSLAWQSETQYF
TRBV11-3	many	TRBJ2-2	NA	TGTGCCAGCAGCTTATTTGGGGGATCCTACCCGAACACCGGGGAGCTGTTTTTT	CASSLFGGSYPNTGELFF
TRBV20-1	few	TRBJ1-5	TRBD1	TGCAGTGCTAGAAGATTGGGTACAGGGGGCGACCATCGTACTAATCAGCCCCAGCATTTT	CSARRLGTGGDHRTNQPQHF
TRBV10-3	few	TRBJ1-1	NA	TGTGCCATCAGTGGGGAGACAGTTAACACTGAAGCTTTCTTT	CAISGETVNTEAFF
TRBV5-1	many	TRBJ2-7	TRBD2	TGCGCCAGCAGCTTGTCGACTAGCGGGAGTTACGAGCAGTACTTC	CASSLSTSGSYEQYF
TRBV14	NA	TRBJ2-1	NA	TGTGCCAGCAGCCAAGATAGTGTTTTCGGTGAGCAGTTCTTC	CASSQDSVFGEQFF
TRBV7-2	many	TRBJ1-1	NA	TGTGCCAGCAGCTCAGACGTGGGGACTGAAGCTTTCTTT	CASSSDVGTEAFF
TRBV20-1	many	TRBJ2-1	TRBD1	TGCAGTGCGAGCCAGACAGGGGCAGTCCAGTTCTTC	CSASQTGAVQFF
TRBV27	many	TRBJ1-5	TRBD1	TGTGCCAGCAGTCCCACCTCCAGACAGGGACAGCATTTT	CASSPTSRQGQHF
TRBV7-9	few	TRBJ1-3	NA	TGTGCCAGCAGCTTAGGGGCTATCCTGGGTGGAAACACCATATATTTT	CASSLGAILGGNTIYF
TRBV10-3	many	TRBJ2-2	TRBD2	TGTGCCATCGGAGGCTTAGCGGGAGGGGCCACCGGGGAGCTGTTTTTT	CAIGGLAGGATGELFF
TRBV7-9	many	TRBJ2-7	NA	TGTGCCAGCAGCTTAGCGGTGCACGAGCAGTACTTC	CASSLAVHEQYF
TRBV7-6	many	TRBJ2-1	NA	TGTGCCAGCAGCCCAAGGGTTGTTGGGCAGGGTAGCAATGAGCAGTTCTTC	CASSPRVVGQGSNEQFF
TRBV10-3	NA	TRBJ2-1	NA	TGTGCCATCAGTGAGTTTCGATCCGACGGGGGCAATGAGCAGTTCTTC	CAISEFRSDGGNEQFF
TRBV12-3/TRBV12-4	many	TRBJ2-7	TRBD1	TGTGCCAGCAGTGGACAGGGTTACCCCTACGAGCAGTACTTC	CASSGQGYPYEQYF
TRBV20-1	many	TRBJ2-7	TRBD1	TGCAGTGCTAGAAGGGGGCGGGTGGAGCAGTACTTC	CSARRGRVEQYF
TRBV5-5	few	TRBJ2-1	NA	TGTGCCAGCAGGACCATAGGGGGGTCCTACAATGAGCAGTTCTTC	CASRTIGGSYNEQFF
TRBV27	many	TRBJ2-7	NA	TGTGCCAGCAGTTTATTCGGACAAGACTACGAGCAGTACTTC	CASSLFGQDYEQYF
TRBV20-1	few	TRBJ1-1	TRBD1	TGCAGTGTCTCACCGGGACAGACGAACACTGAAGCTTTCTTT	CSVSPGQTNTEAFF
TRBV20-1	few	TRBJ2-3	TRBD2	TGCAGTGCAATCTTTGCGGGGGGGGCAGATACGCAGTATTTT	CSAIFAGGADTQYF
TRBV6-1	few	TRBJ1-3	NA	TGTGCCAGCCGGATGAACACCATATATTTT	CASRMNTIYF
TRBV7-9	few	TRBJ2-7	NA	NA	CASSSDTGTSVEQYF
TRBV7-9	NA	TRBJ2-1	TRBD1	TGTGCCAGCAGCTCCAGCCCGGGACAGGGGGTGCACAATGAGCAGTTCTTC	CASSSSPGQGVHNEQFF
TRBV12-3/TRBV12-4	many	TRBJ2-1	TRBD2	TGTGCCAGCATTCTAATGGGACTACGGGGCTACAATGAGCAGTTCTTC	CASILMGLRGYNEQFF
TRBV11-2	many	TRBJ2-3	TRBD2	TGTGCCAGCAGCTTAAGGGTGGTAGCGGGAGGGCCTCGAAGCACAGATACGCAGTATTTT	CASSLRVVAGGPRSTDTQYF
TRBV7-8	many	TRBJ2-1	TRBD2	TGTGCCAGCACCGACCGACTAGCGGGATACAATGAGCAGTTCTTC	CASTDRLAGYNEQFF